The rows below give T cell receptor beta chains drawn from one sample of a study of T cell repertoires in cytomegalovirus infection. Using its own MiXCR run on the reads, TCRdb lists one record per CDR3 protein. In the table there are about 71,000 distinct CDR3 sequences, 20% to 25% of which are singletons. Antigen specificity for these receptors is unknown. The starting material was CD8+ T cells from cultured PBMCs, obtained from culture after CMV antigen stimulation. The source is a human donor in good health (CMV status not recorded). Some clones in this sample may be carry-over from other donors' samples. Both conserved end residues are trimmed from each CDR3. Each record gives: CDR3 length, V gene, J gene, CDR3 protein.

>13|TRBV6-2/TRBV6-3|TRBJ2-7
ASSLSPPASYEQY
>13|TRBV7-6|TRBJ1-3
ASSPSDNSGNTIY
>12|TRBV12-3/TRBV12-4|TRBJ2-2
ASSLGTASRELF
>11|TRBV11-2|TRBJ2-7
ASSQGMSYEQY
>12|TRBV7-2|TRBJ1-4
ASSLGFPNEKLF
>13|TRBV2|TRBJ2-7
ASSPGRGTHYEQY
>14|TRBV7-2|TRBJ1-2
ASSSPGTAINYGYT
>14|TRBV6-5|TRBJ1-1
ASSKIQMSRHTEAF
>13|TRBV6-5|TRBJ2-7
ASSYSGRGSREQY
>13|TRBV7-9|TRBJ2-1
ASSFALAGDRAQF
>11|TRBV6-2/TRBV6-3|TRBJ2-6
ATGLSGANVLT
>11|TRBV4-1|TRBJ1-2
ASSQAEGDGYT
>14|TRBV12-3/TRBV12-4|TRBJ2-4
ASSPPGGVAKNIQY
>11|TRBV19|TRBJ1-1
ASSPTSETEAF
>13|TRBV11-2|TRBJ1-1
ASSLVGRMNTEAF